This T cell receptor (beta chain) appears in the sequencing data of a study of monozygotic twins with inflammatory bowel disease. From germline, CDR1 is SGHRS and CDR2 YFSETQ. CDR3 length: 12 residues. TCRdb reprocessed the 5' RACE reads and stores each CDR3 protein as one record, lacking DNA. This table holds just over 300,000 distinct CDR3 sequences. This TCR derives from a human donor with ulcerative colitis or Crohn's disease, or a healthy co-twin of an affected twin (not recorded which). This chain links TRBV5-1 with TRBJ2-3. Sequenced sample: blood. This CDR3 reads CASSPLSDTQYF.